These T cell receptor beta chains were read from a single sample in a study of blood T cell repertoires in COVID-19. Clones were read by immunoSEQ multiplex PCR, and TCRdb kept only the in-frame ones, dropping some. The sample holds roughly 210,000 clones, around four fifths seen once. The specimen was peripheral blood. The source is a woman older than 75 with COVID-19, enrolled during active disease. Both conserved end residues are part of each CDR3. A D gene is named only where the DNA matches it firmly. Size values are once, few and many counts, or a class for expanded clones, and some rows have none.

TRBV14	TRBD2	TRBJ2-5	once	TGTGCCAGCAGCCAGGCCGGGACTAGCGGGGGGAAGACCCAGTACTTC	CASSQAGTSGGKTQYF
TRBV4-1	.	TRBJ1-2	.	TGCGCCAGCAGCCAAGATACGGACAGAGCTAACTATGGCTACACCTTC	CASSQDTDRANYGYTF
TRBV5-1	TRBD1	TRBJ1-1	.	TGCGCCAGCAGCCTACGACAGGGGACAGGGACTGAAGCTTTCTTT	CASSLRQGTGTEAFF
TRBV30	.	TRBJ2-7	.	TGTGCCTGGAGTGTCGGCGGCCCCTCCTACGAGCAGTACTTC	CAWSVGGPSYEQYF
TRBV7-3	.	TRBJ1-1	.	TGTGCCAGCAGCATTAATACAGGGTCTGAAGCTTTCTTT	CASSINTGSEAFF
TRBV7-6	.	TRBJ2-3	.	TGTGCCAGCAGCTTAGGCGGGGTTGGAGATACGCAGTATTTT	CASSLGGVGDTQYF
TRBV4-1	TRBD1	TRBJ1-2	.	TGCGCCAGCAGCCAAGTGCCGACAGGGAGGAGCTATGGCTACACCTTC	CASSQVPTGRSYGYTF
TRBV7-2	.	TRBJ1-2	.	TGTGCCAGCAGCCGTACAGGGATTGACTATGGCTACACCTTC	CASSRTGIDYGYTF
TRBV30	TRBD1	TRBJ1-4	.	TGTGCCTGGAATCCCCGTCAGGGGGGTATGGAAAAACTGTTTTTT	CAWNPRQGGMEKLFF
TRBV5-1	.	TRBJ1-2	.	TGCGCCAGCAGCTTGGAGGCGGCTGGCAGCTATGGCTACACCTTC	CASSLEAAGSYGYTF
TRBV7-2	TRBD2	TRBJ2-1	.	TGTGCCAGCGGGACTAGCGGGGGTTACTACAATGAGCAGTTCTTC	CASGTSGGYYNEQFF
TRBV29-1	TRBD1	TRBJ2-1	.	TGCAGCGCTCCCCAGGGGGCATCCGCCAATGAGCAGTTCTTC	CSAPQGASANEQFF
TRBV29-1	.	TRBJ2-2	few	TGCAGCGTTGAAGAGTCAACGGAGCGGACCACCGGGGAGCTGTTTTTT	CSVEESTERTTGELFF
TRBV6-6	.	TRBJ1-5	.	TGTGCCAGCAGTACAGGGTCGGGCAATCAGCCCCAGCATTTT	CASSTGSGNQPQHF